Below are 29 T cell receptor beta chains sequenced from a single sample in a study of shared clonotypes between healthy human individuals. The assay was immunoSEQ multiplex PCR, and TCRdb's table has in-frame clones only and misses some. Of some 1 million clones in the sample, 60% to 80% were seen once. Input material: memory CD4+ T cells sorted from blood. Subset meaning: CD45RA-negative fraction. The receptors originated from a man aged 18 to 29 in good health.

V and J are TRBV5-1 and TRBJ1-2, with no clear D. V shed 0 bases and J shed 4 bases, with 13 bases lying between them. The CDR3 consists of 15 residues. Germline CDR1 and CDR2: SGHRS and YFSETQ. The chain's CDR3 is CASSLDPQKFYGYTF. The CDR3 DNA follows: TGCGCCAGCAGCTTGGATCCACAGAAATTCTATGGCTACACCTTC.

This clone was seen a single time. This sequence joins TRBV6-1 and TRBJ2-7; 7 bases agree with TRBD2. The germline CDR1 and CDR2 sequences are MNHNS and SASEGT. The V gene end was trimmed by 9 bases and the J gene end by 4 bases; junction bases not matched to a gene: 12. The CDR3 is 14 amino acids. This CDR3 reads CASAGERGSYEQYF. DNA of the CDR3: TGTGCCAGTGCCGGTGAGCGGGGAAGTTACGAGCAGTACTTC.

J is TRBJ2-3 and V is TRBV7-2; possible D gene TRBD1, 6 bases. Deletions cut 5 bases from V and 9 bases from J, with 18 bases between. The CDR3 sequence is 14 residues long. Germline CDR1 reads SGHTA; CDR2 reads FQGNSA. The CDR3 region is CASSIPGHEWTQYF. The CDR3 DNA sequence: TGTGCCAGCAGCATCCCGGGACACGAATGGACGCAGTATTTT.

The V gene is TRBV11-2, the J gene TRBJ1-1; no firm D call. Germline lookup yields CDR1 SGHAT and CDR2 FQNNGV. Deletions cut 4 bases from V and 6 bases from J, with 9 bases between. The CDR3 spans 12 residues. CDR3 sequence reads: CASSSELSEAFF. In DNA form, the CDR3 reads TGTGCCAGCAGCTCAGAGCTATCTGAAGCTTTCTTT. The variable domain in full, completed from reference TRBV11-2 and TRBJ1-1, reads EAGVAQSPRYKIIEKRQSVAFWCNPISGHATLYWYQQILGQGPKLLIQFQNNGVVDDSQLPKDRFSAERLKGVDSTLKIQPAKLEDSAVYLCASSSELSEAFFGQGTRLTVV.

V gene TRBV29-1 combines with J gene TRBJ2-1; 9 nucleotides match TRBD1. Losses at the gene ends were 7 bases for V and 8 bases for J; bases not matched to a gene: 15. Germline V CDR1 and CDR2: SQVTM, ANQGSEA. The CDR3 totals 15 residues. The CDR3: CSGTGQGFFWDEQFF. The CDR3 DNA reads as TGCAGCGGAACTGGACAGGGGTTTTTTTGGGATGAGCAGTTCTTC.

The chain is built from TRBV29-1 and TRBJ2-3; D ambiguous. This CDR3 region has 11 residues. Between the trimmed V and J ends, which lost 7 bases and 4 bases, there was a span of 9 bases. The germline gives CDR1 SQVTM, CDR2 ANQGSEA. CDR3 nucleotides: TGCAGCGAATCGACTGCAGATACGCAGTATTTT. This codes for CSESTADTQYF.

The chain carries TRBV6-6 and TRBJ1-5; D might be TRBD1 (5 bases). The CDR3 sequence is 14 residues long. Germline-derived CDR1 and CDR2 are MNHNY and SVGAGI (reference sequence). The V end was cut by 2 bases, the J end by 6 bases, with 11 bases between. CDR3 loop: CASSYGLGVQPQHF. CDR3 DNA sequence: TGTGCCAGCAGTTACGGGTTAGGGGTTCAGCCCCAGCATTTT.

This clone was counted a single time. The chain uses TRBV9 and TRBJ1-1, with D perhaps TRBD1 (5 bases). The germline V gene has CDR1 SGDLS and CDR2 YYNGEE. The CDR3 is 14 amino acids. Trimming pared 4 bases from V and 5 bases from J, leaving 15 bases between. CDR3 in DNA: TGTGCCAGCAGCTTTACCCCCGGGACTACTGAAGCTTTCTTT. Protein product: CASSFTPGTTEAFF.

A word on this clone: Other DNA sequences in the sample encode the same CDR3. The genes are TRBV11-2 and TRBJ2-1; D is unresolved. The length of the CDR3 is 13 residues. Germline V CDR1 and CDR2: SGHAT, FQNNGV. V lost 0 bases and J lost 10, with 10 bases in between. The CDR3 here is CASSLDRGGEQFF. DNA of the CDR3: TGTGCCAGCAGCTTAGATCGTGGTGGGGAGCAGTTCTTC.

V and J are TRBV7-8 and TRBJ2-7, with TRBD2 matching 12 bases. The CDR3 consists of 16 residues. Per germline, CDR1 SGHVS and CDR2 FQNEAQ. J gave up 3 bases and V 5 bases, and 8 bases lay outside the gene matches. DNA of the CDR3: TGTGCCAGCAGCCCTACCCAGACTAGCGGGAGCTACGAGCAGTACTTC. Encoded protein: CASSPTQTSGSYEQYF.

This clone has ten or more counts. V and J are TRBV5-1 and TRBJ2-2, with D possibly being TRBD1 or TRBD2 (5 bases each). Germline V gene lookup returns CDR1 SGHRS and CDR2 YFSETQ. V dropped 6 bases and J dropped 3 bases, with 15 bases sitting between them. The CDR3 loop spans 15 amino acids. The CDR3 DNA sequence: TGCGCCAGCAAACCCGCTGGGGGTTACACCGGGGAGCTGTTTTTT. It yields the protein CASKPAGGYTGELFF.

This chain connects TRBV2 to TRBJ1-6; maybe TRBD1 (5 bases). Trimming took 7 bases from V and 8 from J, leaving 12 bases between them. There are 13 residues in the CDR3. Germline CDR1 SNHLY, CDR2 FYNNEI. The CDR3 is CASTGAAYSPLHF. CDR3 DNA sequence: TGTGCCAGCACCGGGGCCGCTTATTCACCCCTCCACTTT.

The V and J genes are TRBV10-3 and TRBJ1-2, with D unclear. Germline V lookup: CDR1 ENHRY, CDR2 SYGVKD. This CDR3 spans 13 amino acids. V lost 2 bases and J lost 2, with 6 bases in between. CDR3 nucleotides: TGTGCCATCAGTGAGGGAGGGAACTATGGCTACACCTTC. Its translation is CAISEGGNYGYTF.

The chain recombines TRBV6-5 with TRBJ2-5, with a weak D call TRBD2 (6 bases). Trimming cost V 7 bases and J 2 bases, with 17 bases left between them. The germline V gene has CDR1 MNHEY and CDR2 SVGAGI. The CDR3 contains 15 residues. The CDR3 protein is CASTKYGTAQETQYF. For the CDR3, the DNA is TGTGCCAGCACAAAATACGGGACTGCGCAAGAGACCCAGTACTTC.

The CDR3 sequence: CASSGEGLSGNTIYF. CDR3 nucleotide sequence: TGTGCCAGCAGTGGGGAGGGTCTCTCTGGAAACACCATATATTTT. This chain links TRBV2 with TRBJ1-3; D is ambiguous. The V gene's germline CDR1 is SNHLY and CDR2 FYNNEI. CDR3 size: 15 residues. V was shortened by 4 bases and J by 0 bases, with 10 bases between the two germline ends.

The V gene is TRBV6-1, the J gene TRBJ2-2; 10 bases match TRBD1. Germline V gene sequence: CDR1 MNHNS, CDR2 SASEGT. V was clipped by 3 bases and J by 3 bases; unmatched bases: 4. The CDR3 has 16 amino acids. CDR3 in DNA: TGTGCCAGCAGTGATGGGACAGGGGTTGACACCGGGGAGCTGTTTTTT. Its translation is CASSDGTGVDTGELFF.

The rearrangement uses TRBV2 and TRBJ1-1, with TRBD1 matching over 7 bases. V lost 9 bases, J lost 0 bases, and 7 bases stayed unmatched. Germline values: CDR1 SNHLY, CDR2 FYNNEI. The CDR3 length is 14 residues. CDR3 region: CARGRDSMNTEAFF. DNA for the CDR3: TGTGCCAGGGGGAGGGACAGCATGAACACTGAAGCTTTCTTT.

In nucleotides, the CDR3 is TGTGCCAGCAGAATTCAGGGGAACAGCTACTATGGCTACACCTTC. The encoded protein is CASRIQGNSYYGYTF. The chain uses TRBV7-2 and TRBJ1-2; tentative D call: TRBD1 (6 bases). The CDR3 loop spans 15 amino acids. The germline V gene has CDR1 SGHTA and CDR2 FQGNSA. V lost 6 bases and J lost 3, with 17 bases in between. Filled out from reference TRBV7-2 and TRBJ1-2, the complete variable domain reads GAGVSQSPSNKVTEKGKDVELRCDPISGHTALYWYRQSLGQGLEFLIYFQGNSAPDKSGLPSDRFSAERTGGSVSTLTIQRTQQEDSAVYLCASRIQGNSYYGYTFGSGTRLTVV.

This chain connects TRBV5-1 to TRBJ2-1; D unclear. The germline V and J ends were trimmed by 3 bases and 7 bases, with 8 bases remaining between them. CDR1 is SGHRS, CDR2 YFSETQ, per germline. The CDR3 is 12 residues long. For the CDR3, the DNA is TGCGCCAGCAGCTACCAGGCTAATGAGCAGTTCTTC. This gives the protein CASSYQANEQFF.

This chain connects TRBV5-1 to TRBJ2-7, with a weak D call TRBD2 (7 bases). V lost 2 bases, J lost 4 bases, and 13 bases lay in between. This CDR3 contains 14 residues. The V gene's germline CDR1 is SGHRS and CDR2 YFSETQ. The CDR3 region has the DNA TGCGCCAGCAGCTTAAGAGGGGGGGATTACGAGCAGTACTTC. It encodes CASSLRGGDYEQYF.

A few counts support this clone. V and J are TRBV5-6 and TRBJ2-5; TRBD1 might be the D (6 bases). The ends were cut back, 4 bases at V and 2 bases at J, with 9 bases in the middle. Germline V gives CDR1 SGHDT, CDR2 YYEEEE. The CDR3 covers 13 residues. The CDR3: CASSRDIQETQYF. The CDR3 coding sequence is TGTGCCAGCAGCCGGGACATTCAAGAGACCCAGTACTTC.

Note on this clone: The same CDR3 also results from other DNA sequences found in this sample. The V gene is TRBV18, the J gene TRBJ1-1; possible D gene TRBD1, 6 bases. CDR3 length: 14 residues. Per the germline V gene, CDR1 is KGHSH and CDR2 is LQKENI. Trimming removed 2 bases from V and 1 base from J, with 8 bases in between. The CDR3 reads CASSPNRANTEAFF. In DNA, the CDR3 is TGTGCCAGCTCACCAAACAGGGCGAACACTGAAGCTTTCTTT.

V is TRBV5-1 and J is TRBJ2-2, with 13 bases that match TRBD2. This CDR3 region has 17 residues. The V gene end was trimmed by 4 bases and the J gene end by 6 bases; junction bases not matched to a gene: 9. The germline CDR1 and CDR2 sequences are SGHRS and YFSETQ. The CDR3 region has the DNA TGCGCCAGCAGCCCGACCGGACTAGCGGGAGCCTCCGGGGAGCTGTTTTTT. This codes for CASSPTGLAGASGELFF.

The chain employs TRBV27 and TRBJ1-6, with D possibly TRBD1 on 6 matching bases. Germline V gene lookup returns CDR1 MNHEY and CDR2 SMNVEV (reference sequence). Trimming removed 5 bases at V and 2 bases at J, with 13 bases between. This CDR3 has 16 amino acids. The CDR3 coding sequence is TGTGCCAGCAGTGGCCGGGGGGCGACCTATAATTCACCCCTCCACTTT. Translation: CASSGRGATYNSPLHF.

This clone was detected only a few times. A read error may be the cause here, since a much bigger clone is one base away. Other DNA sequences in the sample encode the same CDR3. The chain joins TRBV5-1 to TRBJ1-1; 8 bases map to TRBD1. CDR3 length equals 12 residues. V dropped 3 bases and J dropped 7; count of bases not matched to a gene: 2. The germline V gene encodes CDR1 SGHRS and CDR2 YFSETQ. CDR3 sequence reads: CASSSGQGEAFF. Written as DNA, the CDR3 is TGCGCCAGCAGCTCTGGACAGGGTGAAGCTTTCTTT.

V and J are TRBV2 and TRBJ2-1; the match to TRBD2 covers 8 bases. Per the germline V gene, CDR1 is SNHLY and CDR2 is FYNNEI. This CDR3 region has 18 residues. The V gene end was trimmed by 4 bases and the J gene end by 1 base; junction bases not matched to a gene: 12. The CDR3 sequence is CASSVEREFLSSYNEQFF. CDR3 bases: TGTGCCAGCAGTGTTGAGCGGGAGTTTCTCTCGTCCTACAATGAGCAGTTCTTC.

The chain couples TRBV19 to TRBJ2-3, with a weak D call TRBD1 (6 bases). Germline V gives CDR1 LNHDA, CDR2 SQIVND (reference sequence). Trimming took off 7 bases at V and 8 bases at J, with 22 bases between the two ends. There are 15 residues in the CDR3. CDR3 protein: CASTTTGTPSGTQYF. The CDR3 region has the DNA TGTGCCAGTACTACGACCGGGACACCCTCCGGTACGCAGTATTTT. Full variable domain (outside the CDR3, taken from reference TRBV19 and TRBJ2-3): DGGITQSPKYLFRKEGQNVTLSCEQNLNHDAMYWYRQDPGQGLRLIYYSQIVNDFQKGDIAEGYSVSREKKESFPLTVTSAQKNPTAFYLCASTTTGTPSGTQYFGPGTRLTVL.

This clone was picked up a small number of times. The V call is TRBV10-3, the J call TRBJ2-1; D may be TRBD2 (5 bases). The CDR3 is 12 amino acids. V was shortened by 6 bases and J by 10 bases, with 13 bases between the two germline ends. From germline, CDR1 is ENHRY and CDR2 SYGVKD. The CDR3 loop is CAISLTPGEQFF. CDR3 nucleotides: TGTGCCATCAGCTTAACTCCGGGAGAGCAGTTCTTC.

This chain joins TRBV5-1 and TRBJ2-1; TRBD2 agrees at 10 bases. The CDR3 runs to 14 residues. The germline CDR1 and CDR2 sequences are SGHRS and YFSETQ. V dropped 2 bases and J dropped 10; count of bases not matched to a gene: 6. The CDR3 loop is CASSFTSGDLEQFF. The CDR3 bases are TGCGCCAGCAGCTTTACTAGCGGGGATTTAGAGCAGTTCTTC.